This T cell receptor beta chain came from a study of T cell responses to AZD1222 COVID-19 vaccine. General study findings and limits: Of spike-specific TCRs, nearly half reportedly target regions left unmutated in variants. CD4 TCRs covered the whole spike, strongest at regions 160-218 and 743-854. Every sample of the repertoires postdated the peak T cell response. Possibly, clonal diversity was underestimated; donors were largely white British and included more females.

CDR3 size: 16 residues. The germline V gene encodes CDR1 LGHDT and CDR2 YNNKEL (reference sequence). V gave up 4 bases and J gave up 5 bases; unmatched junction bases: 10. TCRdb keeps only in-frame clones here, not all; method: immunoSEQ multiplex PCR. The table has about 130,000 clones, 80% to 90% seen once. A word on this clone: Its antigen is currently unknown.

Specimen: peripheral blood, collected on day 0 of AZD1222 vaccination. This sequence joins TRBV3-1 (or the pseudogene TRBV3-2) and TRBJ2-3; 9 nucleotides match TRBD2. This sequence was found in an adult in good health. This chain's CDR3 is CASSPWGSGGKDTQYF. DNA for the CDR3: TGTGCCAGCAGCCCATGGGGAAGCGGGGGGAAAGATACGCAGTATTTT.